This T cell receptor (beta chain) was identified during a study of shared clonotypes between healthy human individuals (dated by TCRdb to 2018 to 2020). About the investigation overall: The cohort included a few men and a couple of women between 18 and 49 years of age. For each donor, CD4 naive and CD4 memory were each given three plates, CD8 naive was given two plates, and CD8 memory was given one plate. To estimate repertoire size and how much clonotypes are shared between individuals, the study performed deep sequencing of blood TCR repertoires from roughly five healthy adults. To increase sequencing depth and limit assay-specific biases, TCR repertoire library preparation and sequencing were carried out by different laboratories using diverse techniques. Leukapheresis yielded between about 0.85 and 10 billion PBMCs per donor.

Inclusive of the bounding cysteine and phenylalanine, the CDR3 is 16 residues long. Left in the record is the CDR3 DNA by itself, 48 bases read in frame from the first base. The germline V gene provides CDR1 SGHTA and CDR2 FQGNSA. At the junction V is shortened by 4 bases and J by 5 bases, with 20 bases in between. The donors were healthy, HIV-negative adults with no recently reported acute infections or vaccinations. Every donor was a Caucasian adult living in Nashville, Tennessee, USA. Magnetic negative selection was used to enrich CD4+ T cells, after which naive cells were positively selected on CD45RA and the negative fraction became the memory subset. After blood collection by leukapheresis, PBMCs were isolated using Ficoll-Histopaque density gradient centrifugation and then cryopreserved in the vapor phase of liquid nitrogen. Purity and quantity of every magnetically sorted T cell population were checked by analytical flow cytometry. From each sorted fraction, genomic DNA was isolated and quantified by UV absorbance on a Nanodrop 2000c.

What the authors observed across the whole study: Compared with non-shared clonotypes, the clonotypes found in all four sorted-subset donors had higher generation probabilities. Across several donors, approximately 5% of naive CD4, around 3.5% of naive CD8, roughly 2.2% of memory CD4, and approximately 0.4% of memory CD8 clonotypes were shared. Rarefaction of sorted-subset datasets indicated incomplete sequencing despite the large sequencing depth. Larger estimated clonotype richness was generally found for naive subsets than for memory subsets. The genetic and exposure-history diversity represented was limited by the small number of donors. Pairwise subsampling indicated that sequencing depth was expected to affect the degree of clonotype sharing among donors. Sampling was limited to blood, and TCR repertoires in tissue likely differ from TCR repertoires in blood.

Remarks on this clone: The specificity of this receptor is unknown. One base away there is no much larger clone; base qualities are not given.

TCR CDR3 regions were amplified from genomic DNA by multiplex PCR using the deep immunoSEQ assay. For each cell subset, the extracted genomic DNA was distributed evenly across all wells of several immunoSEQ 96-well plates, and each plate served as one replicate. For sorted subsets, approximately 0.2 ug of genomic DNA, equivalent to 25,000 to 35,000 T cell genomes, went into each replicate PCR. Purified libraries were measured with a Qubit 3.0 fluorometer, size-checked on a Bioanalyzer 2100, and measured again with the KAPA Library Quantification kit. A separate single-read 150-cycle Illumina NextSeq 550 flow cell was used to sequence each immunoSEQ 96-well plate. The study's processing was this. Because the immunoSEQ output held only junctional sequences and lacked quality scores, the filtering could not match the filtering applied to full-length reads. Sequences were annotated with PyIR, a Python wrapper for IgBLAST v1.9, using IMGT germline references to assign V/J genes and CDR3. Reads were filtered out if the reads had weak V/J assignments (E-value above 1e-6), no CDR3, stop codons, out-of-frame junctions, or ambiguous translated residues. V3J clonotypes were defined as sequences sharing the same inferred V gene, J gene, and CDR3 amino acid sequence. Percentage overlap between repertoires was computed as shared unique clonotypes divided by the size of the smaller repertoire. RTK rarefaction, the Chao1 estimator, and Recon v2.1 estimates of unobserved clonotypes were used to assess repertoire richness. OLGA was used to compute generation probabilities for all TCRbeta clonotypes that the gDNA method yielded from a handful of donors. Drawn from immuneACCESS, this table holds only the in-frame rearrangements with V and J called that TCRdb kept. Clones are partly lost; checked studies trace under half to an unresolved V gene and leave the rest unexplained. V, J and clone size were drawn from that table, and D and trimming were deduced from the DNA. This sample comprises about 1.5 million clones, approximately 98% of them detected only once. The ten largest account for around 0.47% of the sample.

Sequencing was performed on naive CD4+ T cells sorted from blood. The cell subset or site label here, explained by the study, means: CD45RA+ positively selected. The chain employs TRBV7-2 and TRBJ1-2, and perhaps TRBD1 as D gene, on 5 matching bases. This clonotype originated in a young man in good health. The CDR3 is CASSSEGRAKNYGYTF. The DNA is TGTGCCAGCAGCTCGGAAGGCAGGGCCAAGAATTATGGCTACACCTTC.